Sequencing of this T cell receptor beta chain was carried out in a study of PD-1 blockade in classical Hodgkin lymphoma. Whole-study findings and limits: Patients who responded completely had about the same baseline diversity as newly diagnosed patients. Reported baseline diversity: healthy donors highest, relapsed/refractory patients lowest.

Only in-frame clones appear in the TCRdb table, and some are missing; sequencing was by immunoSEQ multiplex PCR. This sample has roughly 56,000 clones; around nine tenths occur once, and the top ten carry roughly 5.4%. On this clone itself: Its matching antigen is unknown.

Every patient relapsed after autologous stem cell transplantation, and brentuximab vedotin exposure varied. The best responses consisted of complete response, partial response or progressive disease. Germline V gene sequence: CDR1 MNHEY, CDR2 SMNVEV (reference sequence). The CDR3 is made up of 15 amino acids. The trim removed 2 bases at V and 2 bases at J, leaving 6 bases unmatched. The origin of this receptor is a human donor with classical Hodgkin lymphoma. This chain connects TRBV27 to TRBJ2-7, with TRBD1 matching over 7 bases. The sample was peripheral blood mononuclear cells (PBMCs), taken before the second cycle of nivolumab. In DNA, the CDR3 is TGTGCCAGCAGTTTAGGCACCGGGACAGCCTACGAGCAGTACTTC. This translates into CASSLGTGTAYEQYF.